This TCR beta chain was identified during a study of cytomegalovirus exposure and HLA in healthy donors (dated by TCRdb to about 2017). In terms of the full investigation: In an earlier analysis of 587 of the donors, 250 to 300 Gb of sequence data and 117 million unique TCR beta sequences from about 190 million T cells were reported. Approximately 310 gigabases of sequencing data and roughly 80 million unique TCR sequences made up an early release that covered approximately 620 HLA-typed donors. The genetic ancestry cluster associated with self-reported Caucasian donors included over 80% of the 398 genotyped donors. The study was designed to test whether signatures of past pathogen exposure could be identified by cataloging public T cell receptors. The study used immunosequencing to profile the T cell repertoires of about 670 subjects and linked those repertoires to cytomegalovirus serostatus. In addition to the first cohort of 666 subjects, a separate validation cohort of 120 different subjects was used. High-throughput TCR immunosequencing, statistical association of individual TCRs with disease status, and machine learning were combined to predict cytomegalovirus infection status. In a later analysis, previously published TCR beta repertoires from hundreds of donors were re-analyzed and high-resolution HLA genotyping was added so that TCR occurrence patterns could be studied. Rather than drawing on any new phenotypic data, the later analysis identified candidate immune exposures from TCR beta sequences and the way those sequences occurred across donors. To decide whether each TCR beta V gene segment behaved as functional or pseudogenic, an earlier analysis of over 500 of the donors relied on high-throughput TCR beta sequencing. Donor age, sex, ethnicity and CMV serostatus were compiled together with the repertoire data. In a later genetic analysis, genome-wide SNP genotypes for about 65% of the 666 donors were used, and that subset was treated as a discovery cohort. Every discovery cohort repertoire had been produced on one sequencing platform. HLA typing covered class I and class II loci at four-digit resolution. Typing coverage varied by locus: 629-630 donors for A, B, C, DRB1 and DQB1; around 560 for DQA1; over 600 for DPA1; 450 to 480 for DPB1. Because of strong linkage in the cohort, roughly five DR-DQ haplotypes were treated as single units for association and clustering. On average, over 200,000 unique TCR beta nucleotide sequences were sequenced per donor among a few hundred genotyped donors of the cohort, with roughly 18% of those sequences being non-productive.

Overall study outcomes, separate from this receptor: Specific HLA alleles were associated with 15,000 to 20,000 TCR beta sequences at a false discovery rate of 0.05 in a later analysis. Compared with the approximately 670-donor mean, donors in an Asian-associated ancestry cluster had fewer N-insertions in productive TCRs, according to a later genetic analysis. In this cohort, only TCR beta chains were sequenced, and detectable features were limited by the absence of alpha or paired-chain data. A later analysis found that most CMV-associated TCR beta chains appeared HLA-restricted, with HLA associations seemingly driven largely by CMV exposure. In a later analysis, the rate of TCR association differed among HLA loci, with DRB1 alleles having the most associated TCRs and HLA-C alleles having the fewest. A further reported finding was that TCR beta sequences accurately predicted the HLA-A and HLA-B alleles for most subjects in the first cohort. Most TCR sequences were observed very rarely across donors, whereas some public TCRs were present in many individuals. A later genetic analysis associated a missense DCLRE1C variant with V-gene and J-gene trimming of TCR beta chains, and an independent cohort replicated the association. Some IMGT-functional V segments, including TRBV6-2 and TRBV6-3, could not be distinguished by the 87-base-pair reads and were therefore excluded. Compared with equally common non-associated chains, HLA-associated TCR beta chains in a later analysis were more clonally expanded and had lower generation probabilities. Because some donors lacked HLA typing at each locus, the association tests relied only on the typed subset. A later analysis reported that several top co-occurrence clusters appeared linked to parvovirus B19, influenza, CMV and Epstein-Barr virus. A cluster of highly shared sequence variants was judged likely to represent a technical artifact of the sequencing pipeline. Strong co-occurrence of HLA alleles, especially DR and DQ, made assigning TCR associations to individual alleles difficult. Immune exposure information for the cohort was limited to CMV serostatus. Linkage disequilibrium might explain the correlated functional status among segregating V segments, but an unknown experimental factor could not be ruled out. Because counts were too low, seventeen rarely observed V segments, including chromosome 9 orphons, were excluded from the earlier analysis of 587 of the donors. According to the authors, the approach could potentially be generalized to other disease states and immunological phenotypes. Presence/absence analyses assumed roughly uniform sequencing depth across donors, an assumption that may not hold. In an earlier analysis of about 600 of the donors, most TCR beta V segments appeared in productive rearrangements about 87% or about 30% of the time, broadly matching IMGT annotations. In vitro tests confirmed that a few of the cytomegalovirus-associated TCR beta chains recognize cytomegalovirus antigens. The classifier was reported to diagnose cytomegalovirus status with high specificity and sensitivity in both the original cohort and the validation cohort. A total of 150 or so TCR beta chains were listed by the study as associated with cytomegalovirus.

As encoded in the germline V gene, CDR1 is SGHTA while CDR2 is FQGNSA. Trimmed from V: 3 bases; trimmed from J: 1 base; junction bases lacking a gene match: 2. Measured from the cysteine to the phenylalanine, the CDR3 is 15 residues long. Only the CDR3 part of the read is kept: 45 bases, read in frame from the first base. The cohort comprised fewer than 700 healthy bone marrow donors. At the time of sampling, all cohort members were nominally healthy, though unrecorded immune exposures were likely present. The donor was CMV seropositive and was included in the group of some 290 seropositive cohort members. Each donor provided a peripheral blood sample, and peripheral blood mononuclear cells were used for TCR beta sequencing. Genomic DNA was extracted from the blood cell samples with the Qiagen DNeasy Blood Extraction Kit. In this sample, this clone turned up once. No cognate antigen has been identified for it. Nothing much larger sits one base from this clone, and base qualities are not available.

Library preparation employed the immunoSEQ multiplex PCR assay. For the multiplex PCR, a mixture combining 60 forward primers for TCR Vbeta segments and 13 reverse primers for TCR Jbeta segments was used. A multiplex PCR assay on genomic DNA amplified the CDR3 region of rearranged TCR beta genes. The amplified TCR beta libraries were sequenced on the Illumina HiSeq System as 87-base-pair reads. The published analysis was carried out like this. In a later analysis, tens of millions of unique TCR beta chains were counted across the 650 to 750 repertoires, and about 10 million of these chains were shared by at least two donors. To remove PCR and sequencing errors, raw reads were error-corrected and collapsed into unique sequences using a nearest-neighbor algorithm that merged closely related sequences. V, D and J gene segments were assigned by aligning CDR3 sequences to IMGT reference sequences. For a sequence to be retained, at least a six-nucleotide match to both a V gene segment and a J gene segment was required. Rearrangements were classified as productive when the CDR3 lacked stop codons and remained in frame with V and J, and all other rearrangements were classified as non-productive. Following IMGT convention, CDR3 was defined as the stretch from the second conserved V-encoded cysteine to the conserved J-encoded phenylalanine. Sequences without an unambiguous match to a single V gene segment were excluded from the earlier analysis of approximately 600 of the donors. In an earlier analysis of 587 of the donors, V segments were called functional above 56.7% productive rearrangements and were called segregating when the between-donor standard deviation exceeded 5%. A statistical classification framework was developed to diagnose cytomegalovirus status using the catalog of TCR beta chain sequences. V and J gene assignment, in a later analysis, came from comparing TCR nucleotide sequences with IMGT/GENE-DB human TR gene sequences. In a later analysis, CDR3 sequences and most-parsimonious VDJ recombination scenarios were assigned using the TCRdist pipeline. In a later analysis, each TCR beta chain was defined by its CDR3 amino acid sequence together with its V-gene family, and reads lacking a unique V-gene family were excluded. As a way to deal with suspected cross-contamination and a sequencing artifact, a later analysis dropped approximately 590 nucleotide sequences that were highly shared and had low generation probability. In a later analysis, a clonal expansion index for each public chain was calculated from normalized within-repertoire ranks of inferred template counts. In a later analysis, generation probabilities were computed using a VDJ recombination model fitted to out-of-frame rearrangements, and the results were checked against IGoR. In a later analysis, hypergeometric tests were used to score TCR-TCR, TCR-HLA and TCR-CMV co-occurrence, with a repertoire-size bias correction applied to TCR pairs. A later analysis estimated false discovery rates by permuting HLA or CMV assignments 20 times. In a later analysis, co-occurring TCRs were grouped using DBSCAN, with TCRdist sequence similarity added in when clustering inside HLA-allele-positive subsets. Co-occurrence clustering excluded repertoires with fewer than 30,000 or more than 120,000 public chains, plus five with anomalous nucleotide sharing. TCRdb retrieved this table from immuneACCESS and kept in-frame rearrangements only. Not all clones are present; in checked studies, unresolved V genes account for under half, and no reason is known for the remainder. That table furnishes V, J and clone size, whereas the DNA furnished D and trimming. The table for this sample lists 110,000 or so clones; 60% to 80% of them were counted only once. The ten biggest clones cover almost 8.5% of the sample.

Sequences were obtained from PBMCs. The sequence was obtained from a man aged 18 to 30 in good health and CMV-seropositive. This receptor chain uses TRBV7-2 and TRBJ2-3; TRBD2 agrees with 9 junctional bases. The nucleotides read TGTGCCAGCAGCTTGAAGCGGGGGGGCACAGATACGCAGTATTTT. The encoded protein is CASSLKRGGTDTQYF.